These T cell receptor beta chains were read from a single sample in a study of identical twins. TCRdb reanalysed the 5' RACE reads using MiXCR and keeps one entry per CDR3 protein. The repertoire holds about 660,000 distinct CDR3 sequences, with less than 10% as singletons. These data were likewise used in another study, on yellow fever vaccine responses in identical twins.

The source material was PBMCs. These receptors were taken from a woman aged 18-29 years in good health. Both conserved end residues are part of each CDR3. A D gene is named only where the DNA matches it firmly. Clone size is given for some rows only: seen once, a few or many times, or a class if the clone is expanded.

>few|TRBV30|-|TRBJ2-7
CAWSVDDSYEQYF
TGTGCCTGGAGTGTAGACGACTCCTACGAGCAGTACTTC
>few|TRBV28|-|TRBJ2-7
CASKEKETLTYEQYF
TGTGCCAGCAAAGAGAAAGAGACATTAACCTACGAGCAGTACTTC
>-|TRBV28|TRBD1|TRBJ1-6
CAGGSTGRGSPLHF
TGTGCCGGGGGTTCGACAGGGCGCGGGTCACCCCTCCACTTT
>few|TRBV20-1|TRBD1|TRBJ2-7
CSARKRDRHYEQYF
TGCAGTGCTAGGAAACGGGACAGACACTACGAGCAGTACTTC
>-|TRBV4-3|-|TRBJ2-1
CASSQDGSGYNEQFF
TGCGCCAGCAGCCAAGATGGATCAGGCTACAATGAGCAGTTCTTC
>-|TRBV6-2/TRBV6-3|TRBD1|TRBJ2-1
CASSFRTGAIAGEQFF
TGTGCCAGCAGTTTCCGGACAGGGGCCATTGCGGGCGAGCAGTTCTTC
>many|TRBV5-1|TRBD2|TRBJ2-1
CASSSAGGLPYNEQFF
TGCGCCAGCAGCTCAGCGGGGGGCCTCCCCTACAATGAGCAGTTCTTC
>-|TRBV29-1|TRBD2|TRBJ2-1
CSVEPPGRPYNEQFF
TGCAGCGTTGAACCCCCCGGGAGGCCCTACAATGAGCAGTTCTTC
>few|TRBV3-1|-|TRBJ2-1
CASSQESFLGFF
TGTGCCAGCAGCCAAGAAAGTTTTCTTGGGTTCTTC
>few|TRBV11-2|-|TRBJ2-2
CASSTFRGGVGTGELFF
TGTGCCAGCAGCACGTTTCGTGGGGGTGTAGGCACCGGGGAGCTGTTTTTT
>few|TRBV7-9|-|TRBJ1-6
CASSLESRSPLHF
TGTGCCAGCAGCTTAGAATCCCGATCACCCCTCCACTTT
>-|TRBV30|-|TRBJ2-5
CAWSRALQETQYF
TGTGCCTGGAGTAGAGCGTTGCAAGAGACCCAGTACTTC
>few|TRBV14|-|TRBJ2-2
CASSQNPHTVGTGELFF
TGTGCCAGCAGCCAAAACCCTCACACAGTTGGCACCGGGGAGCTGTTTTTT
>few|TRBV29-1|-|TRBJ2-2
CSVTETGELFF
TGCAGCGTTACAGAGACCGGGGAGCTGTTTTTT
>-|TRBV20-1|-|TRBJ1-6
CSAREGGVNPPLHF
TGCAGTGCTAGAGAGGGGGGCGTAAATCCACCCCTCCACTTT
>few|TRBV12-3/TRBV12-4|-|TRBJ1-5
CASTLIGGGSNQPQHF
TGTGCCAGCACCCTAATCGGGGGGGGAAGCAATCAGCCCCAGCATTTT
>few|TRBV7-8|-|TRBJ2-2
CASSLEGQSTGELFF
TGTGCCAGCAGCTTAGAGGGGCAAAGCACCGGGGAGCTGTTTTTT
>few|TRBV5-5|TRBD1|TRBJ2-7
CASSLDRGFSYEQYF
TGTGCCAGCAGCTTGGACAGGGGATTCTCCTACGAGCAGTACTTC
>many|TRBV10-2|TRBD1|TRBJ2-7
CASSPGQLYEQYF
TGCGCCAGCAGTCCGGGACAGCTTTACGAGCAGTACTTC
>-|TRBV20-1|TRBD2|TRBJ2-1
CSASSSGGALFF
TGCAGTGCTAGTTCCTCCGGGGGGGCACTCTTCTTC
>few|TRBV20-1|TRBD2|TRBJ2-3
CSASLASGSTDTQYF
TGCAGTGCTAGTCTCGCTAGCGGGAGCACAGATACGCAGTATTTT
>many|TRBV5-6|-|TRBJ2-7
CASSYRNSYEQYF
TGTGCCAGCAGCTACAGAAACTCCTACGAGCAGTACTTC
>-|TRBV20-1|TRBD2|TRBJ2-1
CSARGVLAGEHNEQFF
TGCAGTGCTAGAGGAGTCTTAGCGGGAGAACACAATGAGCAGTTCTTC
>few|TRBV5-1|-|TRBJ2-5
CASSLDGVQETQYF
TGCGCCAGCAGCTTGGACGGGGTACAAGAGACCCAGTACTTC
>many|TRBV10-3|-|TRBJ2-2
CAISESGSWATGELFF
TGTGCCATCAGTGAGTCGGGCAGTTGGGCCACCGGGGAGCTGTTTTTT
>many|TRBV24-1|TRBD2|TRBJ2-1
CATSDLSSGTLYNEQFF
TGTGCCACCAGTGATTTGTCTAGCGGGACTCTCTACAATGAGCAGTTCTTC
>few|TRBV15|-|TRBJ2-4
CATSIRDPKNIQYF
TGTGCCACCAGCATCCGGGACCCCAAAAACATTCAGTACTTC
>few|TRBV20-1|TRBD1|TRBJ2-7
CSAKDRGRSYEQYF
TGCAGTGCAAAAGACAGGGGACGATCCTACGAGCAGTACTTC
>many|TRBV7-2|-|TRBJ1-5
CASSLRGNSNQPQHF
TGTGCCAGCAGCTTACGGGGGAATAGCAATCAGCCCCAGCATTTT
>-|TRBV7-8|TRBD1|TRBJ1-4
CASSARQGRRPGLFF
TGTGCCAGCAGCGCCCGACAGGGAAGGAGACCGGGGCTGTTTTTT
>-|TRBV29-1|TRBD1|TRBJ1-1
CSGEQGAGAEAFF
TGCAGCGGGGAACAGGGGGCGGGTGCTGAAGCTTTCTTT
>-|TRBV7-2|TRBD1|TRBJ2-7
CASSQGQGAIEQYF
TGTGCCAGCAGCCAGGGACAGGGGGCCATCGAGCAGTACTTC
>few|TRBV2|TRBD2|TRBJ2-1
CASTRERGNEQFF
TGTGCCAGCACCCGAGAGCGGGGCAATGAGCAGTTCTTC
>-|TRBV6-5|-|TRBJ1-1
CASSSFGDTEAFF
TGTGCCAGCAGTTCATTCGGGGACACTGAAGCTTTCTTT
>few|TRBV7-9|-|TRBJ2-4
CASSLALEAKNIQYF
TGTGCCAGCAGCTTAGCTTTAGAAGCCAAAAACATTCAGTACTTC
>-|TRBV20-1|-|TRBJ2-7
CSAQTATYEQYF
TGCAGTGCCCAGACCGCTACCTACGAGCAGTACTTC
>few|TRBV6-5|TRBD2|TRBJ2-7
CASSYSLGGGPYEQYF
TGTGCCAGCAGTTACTCCCTGGGGGGAGGGCCCTACGAGCAGTACTTC
>-|TRBV6-2/TRBV6-3|TRBD2|TRBJ2-1
CASSPLAGGGDNEQFF
TGTGCCAGCAGCCCTTTAGCGGGAGGAGGAGACAATGAGCAGTTCTTC
>many|TRBV4-2|-|TRBJ2-3
CASSQNRVADTQYF
TGTGCCAGCAGCCAAAATAGGGTGGCAGATACGCAGTATTTT
>-|TRBV7-9|-|TRBJ2-7
CASSPRIWGASSYEQYF
TGTGCCAGCAGCCCGCGAATATGGGGGGCCTCTTCCTACGAGCAGTACTTC
>-|TRBV2|-|TRBJ2-7
CASSESIGTGHLSYEQYF
TGTGCCAGCAGTGAAAGTATCGGTACGGGGCACCTCTCCTACGAGCAGTACTTC
>-|TRBV24-1|-|TRBJ2-6
CATSGDGMFSGANVLTF
TGTGCCACCAGTGGGGACGGGATGTTCTCTGGGGCCAACGTCCTGACTTTC
>-|TRBV4-3|-|TRBJ2-3
CASSQEGGTGGTDTQYF
TGCGCCAGCAGCCAAGAGGGGGGCACGGGAGGCACAGATACGCAGTATTTT
>many|TRBV11-3|-|TRBJ2-3
CPGTGTSTDTQYF
TGTCCCGGGACGGGTACTAGCACAGATACGCAGTATTTT
>few|TRBV27|-|TRBJ2-7
CASSFARAMVEQYF
TGTGCCAGCAGTTTTGCCAGGGCGATGGTAGAGCAGTACTTC
>many|TRBV29-1|-|TRBJ1-2
CSVGDFGGPVPHRSGYTF
TGCAGCGTTGGTGATTTTGGGGGGCCCGTCCCCCACCGCTCTGGCTACACCTTC
>-|TRBV20-1|-|TRBJ1-5
CSATDRFNQPQHF
TGCAGTGCTACTGACAGGTTCAATCAGCCCCAGCATTTT
>few|TRBV5-8|TRBD1|TRBJ2-7
CASSFGGTGLPYEQYF
TGTGCCAGCAGCTTTGGCGGGACAGGATTACCCTACGAGCAGTACTTC
>-|TRBV11-2|-|TRBJ2-5
CASSLQGGGFVETQYF
TGTGCCAGCAGCCTGCAGGGAGGGGGCTTTGTAGAGACCCAGTACTTC
>few|TRBV10-3|-|TRBJ2-7
CAISVGGYEQYF
TGTGCCATCAGTGTGGGGGGCTACGAGCAGTACTTC
>few|TRBV7-2|TRBD2|TRBJ2-7
CASSVSGGGTYEQYF
TGTGCCAGCAGCGTGAGCGGGGGGGGCACCTACGAGCAGTACTTC
>many|TRBV6-1|-|TRBJ2-5
CASTPGGSKETQYF
TGTGCCAGCACCCCGGGTGGCAGCAAAGAGACCCAGTACTTC
>many|TRBV4-1|TRBD2|TRBJ2-2
CASSQEIWVAGGHTGELFF
TGCGCCAGCAGCCAAGAAATTTGGGTAGCGGGAGGCCACACCGGGGAGCTGTTTTTT